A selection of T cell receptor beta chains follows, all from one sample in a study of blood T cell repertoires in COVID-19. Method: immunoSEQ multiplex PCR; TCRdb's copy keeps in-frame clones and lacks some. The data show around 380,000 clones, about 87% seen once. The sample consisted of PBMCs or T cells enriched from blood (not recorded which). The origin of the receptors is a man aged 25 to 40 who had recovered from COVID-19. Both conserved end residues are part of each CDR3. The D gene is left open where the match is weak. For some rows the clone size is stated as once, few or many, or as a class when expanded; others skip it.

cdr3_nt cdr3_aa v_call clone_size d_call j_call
TGTGCCAGCAGCGTGGCTAGGTCTGGAAACACCATATATTTT CASSVARSGNTIYF TRBV9 . . TRBJ1-3
TGTGCCAGCACCCGACAAACGAACACTGAAGCTTTCTTT CASTRQTNTEAFF TRBV14 . . TRBJ1-1
TGTGCCAGCAGCCCCACACGGGGGACTGAAGCTTTCTTT CASSPTRGTEAFF TRBV14 . . TRBJ1-1
TGTGCCAGCTTCTTGGACAGGGGTAATGAAAAACTGTTTTTT CASFLDRGNEKLFF TRBV2 . TRBD1 TRBJ1-4
TGTGCCAGCAGCCAAGAGGGAGTCGGGTTACAGCCCCAGCATTTT CASSQEGVGLQPQHF TRBV4-2 . . TRBJ1-5
TGTGCCAGCATTAGGGGTCAGGGGAATTCACCCCTCCACTTT CASIRGQGNSPLHF TRBV2 . . TRBJ1-6
TGTGCCAGCAGCTTGGAGGCCAGAGGAGCTTTCTTT CASSLEARGAFF TRBV5-5 . . TRBJ1-1
TGTGCCAGTGAGGGACAAAACAATGAGCAGTTCTTC CASEGQNNEQFF TRBV2 . . TRBJ2-1
TGCGCCAGCAGCCTGGGAGGTGCGGGTGGCTACGAGCAGTACTTC CASSLGGAGGYEQYF TRBV5-1 . . TRBJ2-7
TGCGCCAGCATGGGGGGGGCTCCGGGAGATACGCAGTATTTT CASMGGAPGDTQYF TRBV5-1 . . TRBJ2-3
TGCGCCAGCAGCTTAACAGGGTTGGAAAAACTGTTTTTT CASSLTGLEKLFF TRBV5-1 . . TRBJ1-4
TGTGCCAGCAGCCGGGGGAATAATGAAAAACTGTTTTTT CASSRGNNEKLFF TRBV9 . . TRBJ1-4
TGTGCCAGCAGCACGGGACAGGGAGTGAGTGAGCAGTTCTTC CASSTGQGVSEQFF TRBV5-4 many TRBD1 TRBJ2-1
TGTGCCAGCTCACCACCGGGACAGGGGAATCAGCCCCAGCATTTT CASSPPGQGNQPQHF TRBV18 . TRBD1 TRBJ1-5
TGTGCCAGCAGCCAGGGACAGACACTTTACGGTGGCTACACCTTC CASSQGQTLYGGYTF TRBV7-9 . TRBD1 TRBJ1-2
TGTGCCAGCAAGAGGGGACAGGGGGCCTCCGGGGAGCTGTTTTTT CASKRGQGASGELFF TRBV11-3 . TRBD1 TRBJ2-2
TGTGCCAGCACCCCAGGGAGGGCCGCTGAAGCTTTCTTT CASTPGRAAEAFF TRBV3-1/TRBV3-2 . . TRBJ1-1
TGTGCCAGCAGAAGGGGGAAACAGTATTTT CASRRGKQYF TRBV21-1 . . TRBJ2-3
TGTGCCAGCAGTTCCGGGGACGGGAGGGGCGAGCAGTACTTC CASSSGDGRGEQYF TRBV27 . TRBD2 TRBJ2-7
TGCGCCAGCAGCTTGGAGGGGTTCGGGGGTGAAAAACTGTTTTTT CASSLEGFGGEKLFF TRBV5-1 . . TRBJ1-4
TGTGCCAGCAGCTTAGGGGGGCCCACTGAAGCTTTCTTT CASSLGGPTEAFF TRBV13 once . TRBJ1-1
TGTGCCAGCAGCCCCCACCGGGTCACTACTCACGAGCAGTACTTC CASSPHRVTTHEQYF TRBV7-8 . . TRBJ2-7
TGCGCCAGCAGCCAAGATCGAGCAACTAATGAAAAACTGTTTTTT CASSQDRATNEKLFF TRBV4-1 . . TRBJ1-4
TGTGCCAGTAGATTCCGGGGAGAGCCCCAGCATTTT CASRFRGEPQHF TRBV19 . . TRBJ1-5
TGTGCCAGCAGTCCCCGGGGGGAACTGTTTTTT CASSPRGELFF TRBV12-3/TRBV12-4 . . TRBJ1-4
TGTGCCAGCAGGTCGGACACCTACTATGGCTACACCTTC CASRSDTYYGYTF TRBV11-2 . . TRBJ1-2